The T cell receptor beta chain described here comes from a study of cytomegalovirus exposure and HLA in healthy donors. The germline V gene has CDR1 LGHNA and CDR2 YSLEER. This CDR3 has 16 residues. The ends were cut back, 3 bases at V and 1 base at J, with 15 bases in the middle. Primers included in the PCR were 60 Vbeta and 13 Jbeta primers. This table comes from immunoSEQ multiplex PCR, and its TCRdb copy is limited to in-frame clones, with some not included. The sample holds roughly 110,000 clones; just over 70% are singletons and the top ten take about 0.8%. The chain uses TRBV4-3 and TRBJ1-1; the D gene is possibly TRBD1 (5 bases). The sequenced material came from PBMCs. This TCR was sampled from a boy between 10 and 17 years old in good health and CMV-seronegative. CDR3 sequence (DNA): TGCGCCAGCAGCCATACTGTACCGGGGGAGAACACTGAAGCTTTCTTT. It encodes CASSHTVPGENTEAFF.